This T cell receptor beta chain was recovered during a study of T cells after yellow fever vaccination. Across the study: The fractions with low cell numbers were processed using SMART-Seq v4 Ultra Low Input.

Details on this clonotype: Its target is not known.

TCRdb itself ran the 5' RACE reads through MiXCR, one entry per CDR3 protein. The data contain some 420,000 distinct CDR3 sequences, approximately 19% of them singletons. CDR3 length equals 14 residues. Germline lookup yields CDR1 SGHRS and CDR2 YFSETQ. Trimming shortened V by 2 bases and J by 6 bases, and 13 bases separated the two germline ends. Study observations and caveats: Researchers cautioned that FACS-sorted repertoires could harbor abundant clonotypes contaminating from the bulk population. A secondary response was less intense yet reached its peak sooner, at day 5 versus 15.

The receptor comes from a man between 18 and 35 years old who received the YFV17D yellow fever vaccine. Sequenced material: PBMCs, taken before the yellow fever booster vaccination. V and J are TRBV5-1 and TRBJ2-3; possible D gene TRBD1, 6 bases. The CDR3 DNA is TGCGCCAGCAGCTTTCCAGGGGCGGCGGATACGCAGTATTTT. Translated, it gives CASSFPGAADTQYF.